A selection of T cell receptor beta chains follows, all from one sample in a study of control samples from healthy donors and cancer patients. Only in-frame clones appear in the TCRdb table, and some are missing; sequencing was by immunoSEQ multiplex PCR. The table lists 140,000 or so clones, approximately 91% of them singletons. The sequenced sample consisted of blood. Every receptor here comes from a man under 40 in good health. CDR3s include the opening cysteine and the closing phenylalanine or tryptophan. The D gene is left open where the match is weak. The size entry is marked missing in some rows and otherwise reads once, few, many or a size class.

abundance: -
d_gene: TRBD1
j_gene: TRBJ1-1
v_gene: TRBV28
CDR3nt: TGTGCCAGCAGTTTACTAGCCACAGGGGTGAACACTGAAGCTTTCTTT
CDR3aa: CASSLLATGVNTEAFF

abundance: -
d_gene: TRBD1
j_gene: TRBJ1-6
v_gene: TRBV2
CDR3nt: TGTGCCAGCAGAGTCACAGGGGATTCACCCCTCCACTTT
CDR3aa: CASRVTGDSPLHF

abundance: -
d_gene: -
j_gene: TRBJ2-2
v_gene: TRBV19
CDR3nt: TGTGCCAGTAGTCCTCAAGTCGGGGAGCTGTTTTTT
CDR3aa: CASSPQVGELFF

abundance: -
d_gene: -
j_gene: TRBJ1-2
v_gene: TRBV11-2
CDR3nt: TGTGCCAGCAGCCAGCCCCCCGCAGTCGATGGCTACACCTTC
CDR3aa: CASSQPPAVDGYTF

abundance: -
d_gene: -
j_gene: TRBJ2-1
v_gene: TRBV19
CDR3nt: TGTGCCAGTAGTATTGGACAACCCTACAATGAGCAGTTCTTC
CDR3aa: CASSIGQPYNEQFF

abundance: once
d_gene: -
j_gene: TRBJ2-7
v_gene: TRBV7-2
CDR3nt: TGTGCCAGCAGCCTCCGAGGGGGAGAATGGTACGAGCAGTACTTC
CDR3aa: CASSLRGGEWYEQYF

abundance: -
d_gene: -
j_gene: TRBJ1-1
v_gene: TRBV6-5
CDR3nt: TGTGCCAGTAACCAAGGCGGGGGGATGAACACTGAAGCTTTCTTT
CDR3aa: CASNQGGGMNTEAFF

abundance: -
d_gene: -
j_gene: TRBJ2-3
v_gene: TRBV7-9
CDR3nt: TGTGCCAGCAGCTTATTTCAGTTTAGCACAGATACGCAGTATTTT
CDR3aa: CASSLFQFSTDTQYF

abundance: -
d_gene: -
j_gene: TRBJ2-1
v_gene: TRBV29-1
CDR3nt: TGCAGCGTCCTCGGGGGGCGACTCTACAATGAGCAGTTCTTC
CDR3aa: CSVLGGRLYNEQFF

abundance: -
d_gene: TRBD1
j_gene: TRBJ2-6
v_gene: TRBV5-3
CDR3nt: TGTGCCAGAAGCTTGGAGGGCAGGGGGTTGCCGTCTGGGGCCAACGTCCTGACTTTC
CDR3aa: CARSLEGRGLPSGANVLTF

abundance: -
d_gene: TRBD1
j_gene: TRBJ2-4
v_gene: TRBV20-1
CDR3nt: TGCAGTGCTACGACAGGGAACATTCAGTACTTC
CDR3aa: CSATTGNIQYF

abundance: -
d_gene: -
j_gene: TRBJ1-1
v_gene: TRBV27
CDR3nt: TGTGCCAGCAGTTGGGGGGGGGCTAACACTGAAGCTTTCTTT
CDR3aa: CASSWGGANTEAFF

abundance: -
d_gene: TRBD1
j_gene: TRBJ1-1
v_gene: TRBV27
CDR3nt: TGTGCCAGCAGAGAGGGACAGGGTTTTTGGACTGAAGCTTTCTTT
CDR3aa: CASREGQGFWTEAFF

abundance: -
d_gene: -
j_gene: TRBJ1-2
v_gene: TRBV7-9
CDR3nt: TGTGCCAGCAGCTTAGCGCGGCGGGACCGAGTCTATGAGGGCTACACCTTC
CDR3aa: CASSLARRDRVYEGYTF

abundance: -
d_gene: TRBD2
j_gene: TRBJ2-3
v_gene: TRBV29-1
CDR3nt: TGCAGCGTTGTTCTGCTAGCGGGGGGTAGCCTTTATTTT
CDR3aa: CSVVLLAGGSLYF

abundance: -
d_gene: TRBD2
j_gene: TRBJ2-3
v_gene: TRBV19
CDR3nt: TGTGCCAGTAGTACCAGATCTAGCGGGGGTTTCACAGATACGCAGTATTTT
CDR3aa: CASSTRSSGGFTDTQYF

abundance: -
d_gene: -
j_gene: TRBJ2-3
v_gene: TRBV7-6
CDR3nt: TGTGCCAGCAGCCCTACCTGGGGGGCCAGCACAGATACGCAGTATTTT
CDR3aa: CASSPTWGASTDTQYF

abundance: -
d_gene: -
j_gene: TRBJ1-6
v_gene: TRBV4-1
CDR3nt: TGCGCCAGCAGCCAGGGGTTGAGCTCCTATAATTCACCCCTCCACTTT
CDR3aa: CASSQGLSSYNSPLHF

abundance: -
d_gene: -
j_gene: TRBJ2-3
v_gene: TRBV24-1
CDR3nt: TGTGCCACCAGTGGGCAGGATTTCACAGATACGCAGTATTTT
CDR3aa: CATSGQDFTDTQYF

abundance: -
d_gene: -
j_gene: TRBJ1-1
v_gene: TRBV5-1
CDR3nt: TGCGCCAGCAGCTTGGAGCCAGGGTCGAGGACTGAAGCTTTCTTT
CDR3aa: CASSLEPGSRTEAFF